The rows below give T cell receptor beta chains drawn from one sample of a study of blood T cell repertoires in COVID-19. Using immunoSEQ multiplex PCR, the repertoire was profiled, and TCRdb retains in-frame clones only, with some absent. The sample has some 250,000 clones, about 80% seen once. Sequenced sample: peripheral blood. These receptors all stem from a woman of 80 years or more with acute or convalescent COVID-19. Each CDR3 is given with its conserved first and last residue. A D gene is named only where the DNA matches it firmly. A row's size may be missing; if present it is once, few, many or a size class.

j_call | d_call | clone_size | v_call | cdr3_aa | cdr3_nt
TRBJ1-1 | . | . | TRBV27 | CASSFWLNTEAFF | TGTGCCAGCAGTTTCTGGCTGAACACTGAAGCTTTCTTT
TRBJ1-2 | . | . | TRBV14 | CASSQDLRSHSYGYTF | TGTGCCAGCAGCCAAGACTTGAGGTCGCACTCTTATGGCTACACCTTC
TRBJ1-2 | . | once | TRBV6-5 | CASSPLGRGDYGYTF | TGTGCCAGCAGTCCTCTGGGCAGGGGCGACTATGGCTACACCTTC
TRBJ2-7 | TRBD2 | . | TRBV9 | CASSATSGGASYEQYF | TGTGCCAGCAGCGCTACTAGCGGGGGGGCCTCCTACGAGCAGTACTTC
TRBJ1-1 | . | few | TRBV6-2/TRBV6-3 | CASSSRGGGTMNTEAFF | TGTGCCAGCAGTTCCCGGGGAGGGGGAACGATGAACACTGAAGCTTTCTTT
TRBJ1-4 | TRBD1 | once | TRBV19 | CASRPQGANEKLFF | TGTGCCAGTAGACCCCAGGGGGCTAATGAAAAACTGTTTTTT
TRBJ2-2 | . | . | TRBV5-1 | CASSLAGGSSGELFF | TGCGCCAGCAGCTTGGCCGGGGGTTCGAGCGGGGAGCTGTTTTTT
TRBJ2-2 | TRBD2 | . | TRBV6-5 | CASKGLAGVPGELFF | TGTGCCAGCAAGGGACTAGCGGGGGTCCCCGGGGAGCTGTTTTTT
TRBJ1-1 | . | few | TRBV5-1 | CASSLGTGEGAFF | TGCGCCAGCAGCTTGGGGACGGGGGAAGGAGCTTTCTTT
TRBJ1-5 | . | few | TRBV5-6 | CASSFFGGNQPQHF | TGTGCCAGCAGCTTCTTCGGGGGAAATCAGCCCCAGCATTTT
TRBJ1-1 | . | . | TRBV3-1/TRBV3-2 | CASSQGLQMNTEAFF | TGTGCCAGCAGCCAAGGGCTACAGATGAACACTGAAGCTTTCTTT
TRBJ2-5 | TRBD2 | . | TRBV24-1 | CATSPGLAGEETQYF | TGTGCCACCAGCCCGGGACTAGCGGGGGAAGAGACCCAGTACTTC
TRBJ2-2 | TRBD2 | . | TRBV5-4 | CASSPTSGGSTGELFF | TGTGCCAGCAGCCCCACTAGCGGGGGAAGCACCGGGGAGCTGTTTTTT
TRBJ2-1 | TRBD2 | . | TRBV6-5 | CASSYSLAGVYNEQFF | TGTGCCAGCAGTTACTCGCTAGCGGGAGTGTACAATGAGCAGTTCTTC
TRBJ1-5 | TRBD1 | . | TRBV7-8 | CASSLAFTRDRPLGNQPQHF | TGTGCCAGCAGCTTAGCTTTTACCCGGGACAGACCTTTAGGCAATCAGCCCCAGCATTTT
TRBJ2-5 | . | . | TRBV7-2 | CASSSTVYQETQYF | TGTGCCAGCAGCTCTACAGTGTACCAAGAGACCCAGTACTTC
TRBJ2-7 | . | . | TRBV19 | CASSSRGPDRWGDEQYF | TGTGCCAGTAGTTCTAGGGGACCCGACAGGTGGGGAGACGAGCAGTACTTC
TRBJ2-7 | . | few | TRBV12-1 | CASSFVRGRAYEQYF | TGTGCCAGCAGCTTTGTTCGCGGGAGGGCCTACGAGCAGTACTTC
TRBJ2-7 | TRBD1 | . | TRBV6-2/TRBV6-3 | CASSYSGQGTYEQYF | TGTGCCAGCAGTTACTCGGGACAGGGGACCTACGAGCAGTACTTC
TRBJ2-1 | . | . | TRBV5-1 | CASSGGGLASEQFF | TGCGCCAGCAGCGGAGGAGGTCTAGCCAGTGAGCAGTTCTTC
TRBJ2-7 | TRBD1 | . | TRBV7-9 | CASSLEQGEQYF | TGTGCCAGCAGCTTAGAACAGGGGGAGCAGTACTTC
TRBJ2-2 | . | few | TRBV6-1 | CASSEGTMYTGELFF | TGTGCCAGCAGTGAAGGAACAATGTACACCGGGGAGCTGTTTTTT
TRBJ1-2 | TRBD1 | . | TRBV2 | CASSTGGYKGYTF | TGTGCCAGCAGCACAGGGGGTTATAAGGGCTACACCTTC
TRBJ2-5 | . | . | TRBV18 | CASSPQGLSQQETQYF | TGTGCCAGCTCACCTCAAGGACTGTCACAACAAGAGACCCAGTACTTC
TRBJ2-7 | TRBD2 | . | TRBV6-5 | CASTPGTRGREQYF | TGTGCCAGCACCCCCGGGACTAGGGGACGTGAGCAGTACTTC
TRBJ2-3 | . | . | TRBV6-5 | CASRGGGIGTQYF | TGTGCCAGCAGAGGGGGGGGTATTGGTACGCAGTATTTT